This TCR beta chain was retrieved from a study of T cell repertoires in cytomegalovirus infection. Study-wide context: Through public TCR beta signatures, both CMV infection and matching HLA type were indicated.

Notes on this clonotype: Its antigen is unidentified.

The CDR3 is 15 amino acids. Trimming at V came to 3 bases and at J to 0 bases, leaving 2 bases not matched to a gene. TCRdb passed the reads through MiXCR, listing each CDR3 protein once. This table has around 570,000 distinct CDR3 sequences, 40% appearing once. The input for sequencing was cultured PBMCs, taken from culture after CMV antigen stimulation. This chain connects TRBV12-3 or TRBV12-4 to TRBJ1-5; 7 bases line up with TRBD1. This TCR was recovered from a human donor in good health (CMV status not recorded). Some clones in this sample may be carry-over from other donors' samples. The CDR3 sequence is CASSLGQRSNQPQHF. The CDR3 nucleotides are TGTGCCAGCAGTTTGGGACAGCGTAGCAATCAGCCCCAGCATTTT.